The rows below give T cell receptor beta chains drawn from one sample of a study of early T cells in non-severe SARS-CoV-2 infection. TCRdb itself ran the 5' RACE reads through MiXCR, one entry per CDR3 protein. This sample has fewer than 85,000 distinct CDR3 sequences, with roughly 12% found just once. This specimen consisted of whole blood, obtained at baseline. The receptor source for this set is an adult who was a healthcare worker with PCR-confirmed SARS-CoV-2 infection or an uninfected control (not recorded which). CDR3s include the opening cysteine and the closing phenylalanine or tryptophan. Fields, in order: clone size, D gene, J gene, V gene, CDR3 DNA, CDR3 protein. A D gene is named only where the DNA matches it firmly. Clone size is stated in some rows and not others, as once, few, many or a class when expanded.

>many|-|TRBJ2-1|TRBV18
TGTGCCAGCTCACCACAAGGCACCTACAATGAGCAGTTCTTC
CASSPQGTYNEQFF
>-|TRBD1|TRBJ2-3|TRBV12-3/TRBV12-4
TGTGCCAGCAGTCTGGGACAGGGGAGGTATACGCAGTATTTT
CASSLGQGRYTQYF
>few|TRBD1|TRBJ2-7|TRBV7-9
TGTGCCAGCAGCTTATCGAGGGACAGGTCCTACGAGCAGTACTTC
CASSLSRDRSYEQYF
>many|-|TRBJ1-1|TRBV2
TGTGCCAGCAGTCTCATGAACACTGAAGCTTTCTTT
CASSLMNTEAFF
>-|TRBD2|TRBJ2-7|TRBV28
TGTGCCAGCAGTTTCTCGGGAGGTTCATACGAGCAGTACTTC
CASSFSGGSYEQYF
>-|-|TRBJ2-1|TRBV5-1
TGCGCCAGCAGCCCCGAGGGTTCCTACAATGAGCAGTTCTTC
CASSPEGSYNEQFF
>many|-|TRBJ2-7|TRBV28
TGTGCCAGCAGGGGAAAGTACGAGCAGTACTTC
CASRGKYEQYF
>-|-|TRBJ2-1|TRBV11-2
TGTGCCAGCAGCTCCTACTACAATGAGCAGTTCTTC
CASSSYYNEQFF
>-|-|TRBJ1-5|TRBV19
TGTGCCAGCCCCCCGGGCGCCAGGACAAATCAGCCCCAGCATTTT
CASPPGARTNQPQHF
>many|-|TRBJ1-6|TRBV13
TGTGCCAGCACACCCGGGTTTGGGGGTTCGGCGTCACCCCTCCACTTT
CASTPGFGGSASPLHF
>few|-|TRBJ1-2|TRBV7-2
TGTGCCAGCAGCTTATACATGGCAGGGACTCACTATGGCTACACCTTC
CASSLYMAGTHYGYTF
>-|-|TRBJ1-5|TRBV5-8
TGTGCCAGCAGCCTCGTGGGTCTCGCCCAGCATTTT
CASSLVGLAQHF
>few|TRBD2|TRBJ2-5|TRBV6-1
TGTGCCAGCAACGGGGACTATCAAGAGACCCAGTACTTC
CASNGDYQETQYF
>many|-|TRBJ2-1|TRBV6-2/TRBV6-3
TGTGCCAGCAGTAGAAGAAATGAGCAGTTCTTC
CASSRRNEQFF
>few|TRBD1|TRBJ2-2|TRBV5-8
TGTGCCAGCTCCAAGGACAGGGGGAGTTACACCGGGGAGCTGTTTTTT
CASSKDRGSYTGELFF
>few|-|TRBJ2-2|TRBV6-5
TGTGCCAGCAGTTACACTGTAGGCGCCGACACCGGGGAGCTGTTTTTT
CASSYTVGADTGELFF
>-|TRBD2|TRBJ2-1|TRBV12-3/TRBV12-4
TGTGTCAGCAGTTCTAGCGGGGGCCTGCGACCCTACAATGAGCAGTTCTTC
CVSSSSGGLRPYNEQFF
>-|-|TRBJ2-5|TRBV3-1
TGTGCCAGCAGCCTGAGGAGTCGAGAGACCCAGTACTTC
CASSLRSRETQYF
>many|TRBD2|TRBJ2-3|TRBV7-2
TGTGCCAGCAGTTACGGACTAGCGAACCCTACTAGCACAGATACGCAGTATTTT
CASSYGLANPTSTDTQYF
>many|TRBD2|TRBJ2-4|TRBV20-1
TGCAGTGCTAGAGATCGGGGTGGGGCTAGCGGAAAAAACATTCAGTACTTC
CSARDRGGASGKNIQYF
>many|-|TRBJ1-6|TRBV18
TGTGCCAGCTCACCATCGGGGGATAATTCACCCCTCCACTTT
CASSPSGDNSPLHF
>-|-|TRBJ2-1|TRBV2
TGTGCCAGCAGGTTCCAGGAGTACAATGAGCAGTTCTTC
CASRFQEYNEQFF
>few|-|TRBJ1-5|TRBV29-1
TGCAGCGTTGGGCAGCTAGATCAGCCCCAGCATTTT
CSVGQLDQPQHF
>many|TRBD2|TRBJ2-3|TRBV4-3
TGCGCCAGCAGCCAAGATGGGGTCGGAGCGGGGGGGCTGACAGATACGCAGTATTTT
CASSQDGVGAGGLTDTQYF
>many|-|TRBJ1-1|TRBV12-3/TRBV12-4
TGTGCCAGCAGTGCCACCCGACAGACTGAAGCTTTCTTT
CASSATRQTEAFF
>many|-|TRBJ2-1|TRBV3-1
TGTGCCAGCAGCCAAGATGTGGGGTCGACTTCTGGGCAGTTCTTC
CASSQDVGSTSGQFF
>few|-|TRBJ2-3|TRBV7-9
TGTGCCAGCAGCCTTCAGGGGGGTCTAGGGACAGATACGCAGTATTTT
CASSLQGGLGTDTQYF
>many|-|TRBJ1-1|TRBV20-1
TGCAGTGCTAGAGCTGAGAGTGGGGGGAACACTGAAGCTTTCTTT
CSARAESGGNTEAFF
>few|-|TRBJ1-1|TRBV7-6
TGTGCCAGCAGCTTAGATGACATACAGTATGAAGCTTTCTTT
CASSLDDIQYEAFF
>few|-|TRBJ2-7|TRBV29-1
TGCAGCGCCTCACCGACCCTTTTGGGCTACGAGCAGTACTTC
CSASPTLLGYEQYF
>many|-|TRBJ2-1|TRBV14
TGTGCCAGCAGCTCGCTGCAGGGGAACTACAATGAGCAGTTCTTC
CASSSLQGNYNEQFF
>-|TRBD1|TRBJ1-2|TRBV6-5
TGTGCCAGCAGTTACGTGGGACAGGGTGGTGGCTACACCTTC
CASSYVGQGGGYTF
>many|TRBD1|TRBJ2-2|TRBV29-1
TGCAGCGTTGCACAGGGGGTGAGGACCGGGGAGCTGTTTTTT
CSVAQGVRTGELFF
>-|TRBD2|TRBJ2-4|TRBV28
TGTGCCAGCACCTTGGGACTAGCGGCCCAAAACATTCAGTACTTC
CASTLGLAAQNIQYF
>many|-|TRBJ2-6|TRBV2
TGTGCCAGCAGTATCAAAAAAAGCTCTGGGGCCAACGTCCTGACTTTC
CASSIKKSSGANVLTF
>many|-|TRBJ1-1|TRBV12-3/TRBV12-4
TGTGCCAGCAGTTTTCGGACAGTACTCGACACTGAAGCTTTCTTT
CASSFRTVLDTEAFF
>few|-|TRBJ1-1|TRBV2
TGTGCCAGCAGTGAAAGTCTTCGGGAGATTTGGACTGAAGCTTTCTTT
CASSESLREIWTEAFF
>few|TRBD1|TRBJ1-2|TRBV7-2
TGTGCCAGCAGCACGGACAGGCTCTATGGCTACACCTTC
CASSTDRLYGYTF
>many|TRBD1|TRBJ1-5|TRBV20-1
TGCAGTGCTAGAGAACTGACAGGGAACAACCAGCCCCAGCATTTT
CSARELTGNNQPQHF
>many|-|TRBJ2-7|TRBV28
TGTGCCAGCAGCTTAACAGGAGGCGAGCAGTACTTC
CASSLTGGEQYF
>-|TRBD1|TRBJ2-2|TRBV29-1
TGCAGCGCCGACAGGGCCACCGGGGAGCTGTTTTTT
CSADRATGELFF
>many|-|TRBJ2-7|TRBV5-6
TGTGCCAGCAGCTTGGCGCTAGCCGGCGAGCAGTACTTC
CASSLALAGEQYF
>many|-|TRBJ1-1|TRBV18
TGTGCCAGCTCATCAGGGGAGGGCACTGAAGCTTTCTTT
CASSSGEGTEAFF
>-|TRBD2|TRBJ2-3|TRBV7-2
TGTGCCAGCAGTCCCAGCGGGGGGGCCGGAGGAGATACGCAGTATTTT
CASSPSGGAGGDTQYF
>many|-|TRBJ1-2|TRBV7-2
TGTGCCAGCAGCCTGGACAATTTCGGCTACACCTTC
CASSLDNFGYTF
>many|-|TRBJ2-6|TRBV7-9
TGTGCCAGCAGCCTAGGCAGGTCCGACCGACGCTCTGGGGCCAACGTCCTGACTTTC
CASSLGRSDRRSGANVLTF